This TCR beta chain was sequenced in a study of T-cell reconstitution after alpha-beta-depleted transplantation in children. General study findings and limits: Several hundred expanded graft clones reportedly supplied alpha-beta T cells about two months after transplant. Elevated TCRbeta diversity at day 60 was traced, in some patients, to surviving recipient T cells and thymic progenitors. It was newly produced T cells that mostly accounted for T-cell counts and diversity one year after transplant.

Unique molecular identifiers were built into the TCRbeta library. TCRdb re-derived calls from the PCR reads in MiXCR, one entry per CDR3 protein. The data hold 450,000 to 600,000 distinct CDR3 sequences, with 13% observed a single time. Germline CDR1 is LGHDT and CDR2 is YNNKEL (reference sequence). The junction had 7 bases not matched to a gene; V was cut back by 4 bases and J by 7 bases. CDR3 length equals 14 residues. This clonotype came up a few times. Its antigen is unknown. This sample comprised PBMCs, mostly from graft donor cells, obtained 360 days after TCRalphabeta/CD19-depleted stem cell transplant. The gene calls are TRBV3-1 and TRBJ2-3, with TRBD1 matching over 8 bases. The sequence was obtained from a male patient between 5 and 17 years old who had a stem cell transplant for acute myeloid leukemia, so the T cells may come from the graft donor. The CDR3, as DNA: TGTGCCAGCAGCCCACCCGACAGGGGATATACGCAGTATTTT. It yields the protein CASSPPDRGYTQYF.